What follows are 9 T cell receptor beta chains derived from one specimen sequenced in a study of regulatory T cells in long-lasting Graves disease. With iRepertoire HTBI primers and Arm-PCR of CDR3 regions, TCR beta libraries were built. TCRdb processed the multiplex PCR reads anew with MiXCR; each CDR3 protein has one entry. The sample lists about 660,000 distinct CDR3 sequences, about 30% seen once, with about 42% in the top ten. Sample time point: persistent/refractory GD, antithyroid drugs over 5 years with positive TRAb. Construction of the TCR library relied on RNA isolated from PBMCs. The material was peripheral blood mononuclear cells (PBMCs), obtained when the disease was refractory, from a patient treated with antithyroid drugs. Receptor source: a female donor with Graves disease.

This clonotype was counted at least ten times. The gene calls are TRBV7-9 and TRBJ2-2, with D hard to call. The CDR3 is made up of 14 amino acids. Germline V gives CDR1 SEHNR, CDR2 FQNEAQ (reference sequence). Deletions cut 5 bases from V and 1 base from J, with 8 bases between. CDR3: CASSLGLNTGELFF. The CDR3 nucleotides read TGTGCCAGCAGCCTCGGGTTGAACACCGGGGAGCTGTTTTTT. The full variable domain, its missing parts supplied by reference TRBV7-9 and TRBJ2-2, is DTGVSQNPRHKITKRGQNVTFRCDPISEHNRLYWYRQTLGQGPEFLTYFQNEAQLEKSRLLSDRFSAERPKGSFSTLEIQRTEQGDSAMYLCASSLGLNTGELFFGEGSRLTVL.

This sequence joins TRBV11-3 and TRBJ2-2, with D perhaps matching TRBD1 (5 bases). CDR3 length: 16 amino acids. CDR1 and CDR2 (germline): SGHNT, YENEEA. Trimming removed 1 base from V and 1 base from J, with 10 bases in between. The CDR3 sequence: CASSLGQLMNTGELFF. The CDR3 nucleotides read TGTGCCAGCAGCTTAGGACAGCTGATGAACACCGGGGAGCTGTTTTTT.

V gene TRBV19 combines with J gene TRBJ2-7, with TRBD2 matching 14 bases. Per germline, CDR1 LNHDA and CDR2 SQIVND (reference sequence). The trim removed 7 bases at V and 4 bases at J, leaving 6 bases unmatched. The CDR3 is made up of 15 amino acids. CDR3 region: CASIPGLAGGYEQYF. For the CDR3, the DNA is TGTGCCAGTATTCCCGGACTAGCGGGAGGATACGAGCAGTACTTC.

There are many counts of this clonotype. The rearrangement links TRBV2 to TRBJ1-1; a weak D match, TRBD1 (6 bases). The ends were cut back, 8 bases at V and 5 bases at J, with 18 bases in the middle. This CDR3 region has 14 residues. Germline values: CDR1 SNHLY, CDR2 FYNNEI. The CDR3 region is CASSQGLAGTEAFF. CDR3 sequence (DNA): TGTGCCAGCTCACAGGGACTGGCGGGGACTGAAGCTTTCTTT.

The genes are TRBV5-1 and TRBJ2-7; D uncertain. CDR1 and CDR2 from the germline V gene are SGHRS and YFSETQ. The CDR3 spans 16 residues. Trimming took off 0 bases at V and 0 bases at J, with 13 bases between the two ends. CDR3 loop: CASSLGTDGISYEQYF. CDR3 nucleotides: TGCGCCAGCAGCTTGGGGACGGACGGAATCTCCTACGAGCAGTACTTC. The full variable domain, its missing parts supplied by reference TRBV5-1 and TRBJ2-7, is KAGVTQTPRYLIKTRGQQVTLSCSPISGHRSVSWYQQTPGQGLQFLFEYFSETQRNKGNFPGRFSGRQFSNSRSEMNVSTLELGDSALYLCASSLGTDGISYEQYFGPGTRLTVT.

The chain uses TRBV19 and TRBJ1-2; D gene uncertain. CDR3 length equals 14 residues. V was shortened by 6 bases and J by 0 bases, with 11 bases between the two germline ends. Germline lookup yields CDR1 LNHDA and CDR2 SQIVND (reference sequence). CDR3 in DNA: TGTGCCAGTAGGCTTGGCCCTGCTAACTATGGCTACACCTTC. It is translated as CASRLGPANYGYTF.

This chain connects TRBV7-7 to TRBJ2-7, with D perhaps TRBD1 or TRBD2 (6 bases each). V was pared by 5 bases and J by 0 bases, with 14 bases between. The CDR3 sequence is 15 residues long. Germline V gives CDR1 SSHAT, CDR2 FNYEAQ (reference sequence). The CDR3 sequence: CASSRGGGGSYEQYF. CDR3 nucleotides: TGTGCCAGCAGCCGGGGAGGAGGGGGCTCCTACGAGCAGTACTTC.

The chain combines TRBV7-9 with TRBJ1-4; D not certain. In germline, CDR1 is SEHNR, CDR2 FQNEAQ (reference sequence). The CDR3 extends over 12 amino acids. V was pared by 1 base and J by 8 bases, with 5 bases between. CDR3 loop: CASSLGEEKLFF. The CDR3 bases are TGTGCCAGCAGCTTAGGCGAGGAAAAACTGTTTTTT.

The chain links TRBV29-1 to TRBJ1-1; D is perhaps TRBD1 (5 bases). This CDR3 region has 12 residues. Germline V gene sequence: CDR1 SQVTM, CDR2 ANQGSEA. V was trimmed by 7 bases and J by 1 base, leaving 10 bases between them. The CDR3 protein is CSATVSNTEAFF. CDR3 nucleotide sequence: TGCAGCGCGACAGTCTCGAACACTGAAGCTTTCTTT.